This T cell receptor beta chain is drawn from a study of technical replicates of blood from a handful of donors. This clone was counted once. Sequencing used immunoSEQ multiplex PCR; TCRdb keeps in-frame clones, though not all of them. The sample has approximately 84,000 clones, about 98% seen once; the top ten hold 0.15%. Unmatched junction bases numbered 2, after V lost 0 bases and J lost 9 bases. CDR1 LNHDA and CDR2 SQIVND come from the germline V gene (reference sequence). CDR3 length: 15 amino acids. The chain carries TRBV19 and TRBJ1-6; TRBD1 matches at 10 bases. The receptor was derived from a human donor in good health. Sequencing was performed on T cells isolated from PBMCs. For the CDR3, the DNA is TGTGCCAGTAGTATAGAGGGACAGGGGAGTTCACCCCTCCACTTT. Protein: CASSIEGQGSSPLHF. The whole variable domain, filled in from reference TRBV19 and TRBJ1-6, reads DGGITQSPKYLFRKEGQNVTLSCEQNLNHDAMYWYRQDPGQGLRLIYYSQIVNDFQKGDIAEGYSVSREKKESFPLTVTSAQKNPTAFYLCASSIEGQGSSPLHFGNGTRLTVT.